These 24 T cell receptor beta chains share one sample of origin, sequenced in a study of brain T cells in children with intractable seizures. Using immunoSEQ multiplex PCR, the repertoire was profiled, and TCRdb retains in-frame clones only, with some absent. In the table there are about 76,000 clones, approximately 94% of which are singletons. The source material was peripheral blood, sampled at surgery. The receptor source for this set is a boy younger than two with tuberous sclerosis and intractable seizures.

CDR3 DNA: TGTGCCTGGAGTCCCCGCCCAAGGACCTCCGATGGCTACACCTTC. Translated: CAWSPRPRTSDGYTF. The chain has TRBV30 and TRBJ1-2; D unresolved. V lost 2 bases and J lost 6, with 19 bases in between. The CDR3 is made up of 15 amino acids. CDR1 GTSNPN and CDR2 SVGIG come from the germline V gene (reference sequence).

V and J are TRBV7-8 and TRBJ1-1; D may be TRBD1 (6 bases). Trimming shortened V by 5 bases and J by 0 bases, and 13 bases separated the two germline ends. This CDR3 has 15 amino acids. Germline CDR1 reads SGHVS; CDR2 reads FQNEAQ. CDR3 nucleotides: TGTGCCAGCAGCCCCCCCCAGGGGATGAACACTGAAGCTTTCTTT. This translates into CASSPPQGMNTEAFF.

The rearrangement joins TRBV27 to TRBJ2-2; the match to TRBD2 covers 14 bases. CDR1 is MNHEY, CDR2 SMNVEV, per germline (reference sequence). The CDR3 runs 17 residues. With V trimmed by 5 bases and J by 1 base, 3 bases remained unmatched. The CDR3 sequence is CASSTGLAGGNTGELFF. CDR3 bases: TGTGCCAGCAGTACTGGACTAGCGGGAGGGAACACCGGGGAGCTGTTTTTT.

This chain joins TRBV7-6 and TRBJ1-4, with 8 bases lining up with TRBD1. Germline V gene sequence: CDR1 SGHVS, CDR2 FNYEAQ. The CDR3 is 14 amino acids. V lost 5 bases and J lost 7; bases outside the gene matches: 6. The CDR3 here is CASSIDRGREKLFF. The CDR3 coding sequence is TGTGCCAGCAGCATTGACAGGGGTCGTGAAAAACTGTTTTTT.

The chain links TRBV7-3 to TRBJ2-6; possible D gene TRBD2, 5 bases. The CDR3 is 15 amino acids. Germline lookup yields CDR1 SGHTA and CDR2 FQGTGA. The V gene lost 3 bases and the J gene lost 2 bases, with 8 bases spanning the gap. DNA for the CDR3: TGTGCCAGCAGCTTTCACGGGACTGGGGCCAACGTCCTGACTTTC. Amino acids: CASSFHGTGANVLTF.

This clone is a singleton in its sample. The V gene is TRBV27, the J gene TRBJ2-6; D remains unclear. The CDR3 is 12 amino acids. CDR1 and CDR2 from the germline V gene are MNHEY and SMNVEV (reference sequence). Trimming stripped 5 bases from V and 3 bases from J, with 2 bases between. This CDR3 is CASSSGANVLTF. In DNA, the CDR3 is TGTGCCAGCAGTAGTGGGGCCAACGTCCTGACTTTC. Drawing the rest from reference TRBV27 and TRBJ2-6, the complete variable domain is EAQVTQNPRYLITVTGKKLTVTCSQNMNHEYMSWYRQDPGLGLRQIYYSMNVEVTDKGDVPEGYKVSRKEKRNFPLILESPSPNQTSLYFCASSSGANVLTFGAGSRLTVL.

The V call is TRBV6-6, the J call TRBJ2-3, with D perhaps TRBD2 (7 bases). The CDR3 runs 16 residues. V was trimmed by 0 bases and J by 6 bases, leaving 16 bases between them. Germline-derived CDR1 and CDR2 are MNHNY and SVGAGI (reference sequence). CDR3 sequence reads: CASSYSGGGQTDTQYF. In DNA form, the CDR3 reads TGTGCCAGCAGTTACTCGGGGGGGGGCCAAACGGATACGCAGTATTTT.

The CDR3 reads CASSLVHSLYEQYF. Written as DNA, the CDR3 is TGTGCCAGCAGCTTAGTACACAGTCTCTACGAGCAGTACTTC. The chain joins TRBV7-9 to TRBJ2-7; D is unclear. The CDR3 is 14 residues long. Per the germline V gene, CDR1 is SEHNR and CDR2 is FQNEAQ (reference sequence). V dropped 1 base and J dropped 3 bases, with 10 bases sitting between them.

Comments on this clone: Other DNA sequences from this sample encode an identical CDR3 as well. The rearrangement uses TRBV12-3 or TRBV12-4 and TRBJ2-7; D unresolved. The CDR3 is made up of 12 amino acids. Between the trimmed V and J ends, which lost 1 base and 6 bases, there was a span of 7 bases. The chain's CDR3 is CASSLVRLEQYF. The CDR3 DNA reads TGTGCCAGCAGTTTAGTTCGTCTCGAGCAGTACTTC.

The CDR3 is CASSDPGQGNTEAFF. DNA for the CDR3: TGTGCCAGCAGTGACCCGGGACAGGGGAACACTGAAGCTTTCTTT. The chain links TRBV6-1 to TRBJ1-1; 9 nucleotides line up with TRBD1. The CDR3 loop spans 15 amino acids. The V gene's germline CDR1 is MNHNS and CDR2 SASEGT. The V segment lost 3 bases and the J segment 1 base; nucleotides outside the gene matches: 3.

This rearrangement joins TRBV24-1 to TRBJ2-3, with no clear D. The V and J ends lost 2 bases and 1 base respectively, with 6 bases between them. The germline gives CDR1 KGHDR, CDR2 SFDVKD. The CDR3 runs 14 residues. The CDR3 is CATSDSAGTDTQYF. Here the CDR3 DNA reads TGTGCCACCAGTGATTCGGCCGGCACAGATACGCAGTATTTT.

The gene calls are TRBV7-2 and TRBJ1-1, with D perhaps matching TRBD1 (6 bases). With 2 bases removed from V and 8 bases from J, the gap between germline ends came to 12 bases. Germline-derived CDR1 and CDR2 are SGHTA and FQGNSA. The CDR3 is 13 residues long. The CDR3 is CASSLRTAAEAFF. The CDR3, as DNA: TGTGCCAGCAGCTTACGGACAGCTGCCGAAGCTTTCTTT.

The CDR3 is CASSYSGVYEQYF. The CDR3 DNA is TGTGCCAGCAGTTACTCAGGGGTCTACGAGCAGTACTTC. J is TRBJ2-7 and V is TRBV6-6; possibly TRBD1 for D (5 bases). The CDR3 runs to 13 residues. Trimming cost V 0 bases and J 3 bases, with 6 bases left between them. Germline CDR1 is MNHNY and CDR2 is SVGAGI (reference sequence).

The chain uses TRBV2 and TRBJ1-4, with no clear D. Germline CDR1 and CDR2: SNHLY and FYNNEI. This CDR3 region has 15 residues. Trimming pared 7 bases from V and 5 bases from J, leaving 17 bases between. The CDR3 spells CASNRERALNEKLFF. In DNA, the CDR3 is TGTGCCAGCAACCGAGAGAGGGCTTTGAATGAAAAACTGTTTTTT.

The chain employs TRBV7-3 and TRBJ2-3; D is unresolved. Trimming took off 2 bases at V and 2 bases at J, with 11 bases between the two ends. This CDR3 contains 15 residues. From germline, CDR1 is SGHTA and CDR2 FQGTGA. CDR3 nucleotide sequence: TGTGCCAGCAGCTTATCGTACAAGGTCACAGATACGCAGTATTTT. Translating gives CASSLSYKVTDTQYF.

V and J are TRBV4-1 and TRBJ2-1; D gene ambiguous. Trimming removed 1 base from V and 13 bases from J, with 11 bases in between. The CDR3 has 12 amino acids. Germline V CDR1 and CDR2: MGHRA, YSYEKL. The CDR3 is CASSQGSPTQFF. For the CDR3, the DNA is TGCGCCAGCAGCCAAGGTAGCCCCACCCAGTTCTTC.

On this clone itself: Distinct nucleotide sequences in the sample also encode this CDR3. The genes are TRBV6-5 and TRBJ2-7; 9 bases map to TRBD1. The trim removed 4 bases at V and 4 bases at J, leaving 5 bases unmatched. The CDR3 sequence is 14 residues long. Per germline, CDR1 MNHEY and CDR2 SVGAGI. The CDR3 reads CASSSPGQGYEQYF. CDR3 coding DNA: TGTGCCAGCAGTTCTCCGGGACAGGGATACGAGCAGTACTTC.

This chain links TRBV5-4 with TRBJ2-7, with 7 positions matching TRBD2. The CDR3 has 14 amino acids. From germline, CDR1 is SGHNT and CDR2 YYREEE (reference sequence). With 0 bases clipped from V and 3 bases from J, the junction kept 3 bases outside the gene matches. The CDR3 DNA reads TGTGCCAGCAGCTTGGCCGGCGGGGGCTACGAGCAGTACTTC. This sequence encodes CASSLAGGGYEQYF.

The chain recombines TRBV10-3 with TRBJ1-5; D not resolved. The CDR3 is 14 amino acids. V lost 4 bases and J 3 bases, leaving 10 bases between the germline ends. Germline V gives CDR1 ENHRY, CDR2 SYGVKD. CDR3 coding DNA: TGTGCCATCAGTGCGGGCGGATACAATCAGCCCCAGCATTTT. Protein product: CAISAGGYNQPQHF.

This chain joins TRBV11-2 and TRBJ2-7; 13 nucleotides agree with TRBD2. The J segment lost 0 bases and the V segment lost 4 bases, leaving 0 bases of the junction unmatched. This CDR3 spans 15 amino acids. Germline-derived CDR1 and CDR2 are SGHAT and FQNNGV. CDR3 DNA: TGTGCCAGCAGCTGGACTAGCGGGAGCTCCTACGAGCAGTACTTC. This gives the protein CASSWTSGSSYEQYF.

The chain couples TRBV24-1 to TRBJ2-1; the match to TRBD2 covers 8 bases. The CDR3 length is 13 residues. The germline gives CDR1 KGHDR, CDR2 SFDVKD. J lost 6 bases, V lost 7 bases, and 4 bases had no gene match. The CDR3 loop is CATRGLGSNEQFF. The CDR3 nucleotides read TGTGCCACCAGGGGACTAGGATCCAATGAGCAGTTCTTC.

This sequence joins TRBV14 and TRBJ1-1; possibly TRBD1 for D (5 bases). The germline V and J ends were trimmed by 3 bases and 1 base, with 6 bases remaining between them. The CDR3 runs to 13 residues. CDR1 and CDR2 from the germline V gene are SGHDN and FVKESK. The CDR3 loop reads CASSHGTNTEAFF. DNA of the CDR3: TGTGCCAGCAGCCATGGGACGAACACTGAAGCTTTCTTT. Complete variable domain (other parts from reference TRBV14 and TRBJ1-1): EAGVTQFPSHSVIEKGQTVTLRCDPISGHDNLYWYRRVMGKEIKFLLHFVKESKQDESGMPNNRFLAERTGGTYSTLKVQPAELEDSGVYFCASSHGTNTEAFFGQGTRLTVV.

The chain combines TRBV2 with TRBJ2-1; 8 positions match TRBD2. The junction had 10 bases not matched to a gene; V was cut back by 8 bases and J by 4 bases. The CDR3 length is 15 residues. The germline CDR1 and CDR2 sequences are SNHLY and FYNNEI. This CDR3 is CASRLAGGNYNEQFF. CDR3 DNA sequence: TGTGCCAGCCGGCTTGCGGGGGGAAATTACAATGAGCAGTTCTTC.

The DNA for the CDR3 is TGTGCCAGCAGTTACCCTAACACCGGGGAGCTGTTTTTT. Its protein product is CASSYPNTGELFF. The rearrangement links TRBV6-5 to TRBJ2-2, with unresolved D. With 2 bases removed from V and 2 bases from J, the gap between germline ends came to 3 bases. CDR3 length: 13 amino acids. Germline CDR1 reads MNHEY; CDR2 reads SVGAGI.